These T cell receptor beta chains were read from a single sample in a study of identical twins. TCRdb passed the 5' RACE reads through MiXCR, listing each CDR3 protein once. Of 400,000 to 550,000 distinct CDR3 sequences in the sample, approximately 22% are singletons; the top ten hold 0.8% to 1%. The same data also went into a second study, on T cells expressing NK-cell markers.

The sequencing input was CD4+ T cells sorted from blood. The receptors shown here come from a woman under 30 in good health. Both conserved end residues are part of each CDR3. A D gene is named only where the DNA matches it firmly. Clone size appears in some rows only: once, few, many, or a class for an expanded clone.

clone_size: NA
v_call: TRBV7-3
d_call: TRBD2
j_call: TRBJ2-5
cdr3_nt: TGTGCCAGCAGCTCCCGGGGTAGCGGGGGTCGTCTGGAGACCCAGTACTTC
cdr3_aa: CASSSRGSGGRLETQYF

clone_size: NA
v_call: TRBV29-1
d_call: TRBD2
j_call: TRBJ2-3
cdr3_nt: TGCAGCGTTGAAGTGCGTGCGGGAGGCTCAGATACGCAGTATTTT
cdr3_aa: CSVEVRAGGSDTQYF

clone_size: NA
v_call: TRBV5-1
d_call: TRBD1
j_call: TRBJ2-5
cdr3_nt: TGCGCCAGCAGCTTGGCCGGACAGGGGAGGGAAGAGACCCAGTACTTC
cdr3_aa: CASSLAGQGREETQYF

clone_size: NA
v_call: TRBV29-1
d_call: NA
j_call: TRBJ2-1
cdr3_nt: TGCAGCGTTGGAAGCAATGAGCAGTTCTTC
cdr3_aa: CSVGSNEQFF

clone_size: few
v_call: TRBV7-9
d_call: NA
j_call: TRBJ1-6
cdr3_nt: TGTGCCAGCAGCTTAGCTTTGTCCCAGGGGAGGATATCCTTT
cdr3_aa: CASSLALSQGRISF

clone_size: few
v_call: TRBV7-2
d_call: NA
j_call: TRBJ2-1
cdr3_nt: TGTGCCAGCAGCGCCCAGGGGGGCACCTACAATGAGCAGTTCTTC
cdr3_aa: CASSAQGGTYNEQFF

clone_size: once
v_call: TRBV7-9
d_call: NA
j_call: TRBJ2-1
cdr3_nt: TGTGCCAGCACTTTTCAGAGACTAGATTACAATGAGCAGTTCTTC
cdr3_aa: CASTFQRLDYNEQFF

clone_size: many
v_call: TRBV24-1
d_call: NA
j_call: TRBJ1-2
cdr3_nt: TGTGCCACCAGTGAAGGGTCCAACTATGGCTACACCTTC
cdr3_aa: CATSEGSNYGYTF

clone_size: NA
v_call: TRBV20-1
d_call: NA
j_call: TRBJ1-5
cdr3_nt: TGCAGTGCTAGAGAGGGTGAAAGGGCCCAGCATTTT
cdr3_aa: CSAREGERAQHF

clone_size: NA
v_call: TRBV5-1
d_call: TRBD2
j_call: TRBJ2-1
cdr3_nt: TGCGCCAGCAGCGCACGGGGGGGTTCTAGCTCCTACAATGAGCAGTTCTTC
cdr3_aa: CASSARGGSSSYNEQFF

clone_size: NA
v_call: TRBV20-1
d_call: TRBD2
j_call: TRBJ2-1
cdr3_nt: TGCAGTGCTAGAGGAGGGAATCGTCTAGCGGGGATGTACAATGAGCAGTTCTTC
cdr3_aa: CSARGGNRLAGMYNEQFF

clone_size: few
v_call: TRBV7-9
d_call: NA
j_call: TRBJ2-3
cdr3_nt: TGTGCCAGCAGTCCCATCGCAGATACGCAGTATTTT
cdr3_aa: CASSPIADTQYF

clone_size: few
v_call: TRBV9
d_call: TRBD2
j_call: TRBJ2-3
cdr3_nt: TGTGCCAGCAGCATCCGGGACTACACAGATACGCAGTATTTT
cdr3_aa: CASSIRDYTDTQYF

clone_size: NA
v_call: TRBV2
d_call: NA
j_call: TRBJ1-6
cdr3_nt: TGTGCCAGCATGCGGGGGATCGGGGATAATTCACCCCTCCACTTT
cdr3_aa: CASMRGIGDNSPLHF

clone_size: NA
v_call: TRBV5-1
d_call: NA
j_call: TRBJ2-2
cdr3_nt: TGCGCCAGCGGGGGTACGAACACCGGGGAGCTGTTTTTT
cdr3_aa: CASGGTNTGELFF

clone_size: few
v_call: TRBV20-1
d_call: NA
j_call: TRBJ1-6
cdr3_nt: TGCAGTGCTCTTGGGCCTAATAATTCACCCCTCCACTTT
cdr3_aa: CSALGPNNSPLHF

clone_size: NA
v_call: TRBV18
d_call: NA
j_call: TRBJ2-1
cdr3_nt: TGTGCCAGCTCCCCCGGGGAAGCTTACAATGAGCAGTTCTTC
cdr3_aa: CASSPGEAYNEQFF

clone_size: NA
v_call: TRBV9
d_call: TRBD2
j_call: TRBJ2-1
cdr3_nt: TGTGCCAGCAGCGTATCTGGCGGGGGGGCCTATGAGCAGTTCTTC
cdr3_aa: CASSVSGGGAYEQFF

clone_size: many
v_call: TRBV5-1
d_call: NA
j_call: TRBJ2-7
cdr3_nt: TGCGCCAGCAGCTTGGGACAGCCTACCTACGAGCAGTACTTC
cdr3_aa: CASSLGQPTYEQYF

clone_size: many
v_call: TRBV29-1
d_call: TRBD1
j_call: TRBJ1-1
cdr3_nt: TGCAGCGTTGGACAGGGGAACACTGAAGCTTTCTTT
cdr3_aa: CSVGQGNTEAFF

clone_size: few
v_call: TRBV10-3
d_call: NA
j_call: TRBJ2-3
cdr3_nt: TGTGCCATCACCGCCGGGGACCAAGATACGCAGTATTTT
cdr3_aa: CAITAGDQDTQYF

clone_size: few
v_call: TRBV3-1
d_call: NA
j_call: TRBJ1-6
cdr3_nt: TGTGCCAGCAGTCCCAGCAGGGTCTCACCCCTCCACTTT
cdr3_aa: CASSPSRVSPLHF

clone_size: few
v_call: TRBV12-3/TRBV12-4
d_call: NA
j_call: TRBJ1-1
cdr3_nt: TGTGCCAGCATAAGTGGACATTCGAACACTGAAGCTTTCTTT
cdr3_aa: CASISGHSNTEAFF

clone_size: NA
v_call: TRBV27
d_call: TRBD1
j_call: TRBJ2-1
cdr3_nt: TGTGCCAGCAGTTCGACAGGGTTGTACAATGAGCAGTTCTTC
cdr3_aa: CASSSTGLYNEQFF

clone_size: NA
v_call: TRBV7-9
d_call: NA
j_call: TRBJ2-7
cdr3_nt: TGTGCCAGCGACCGGACTGGGTACGGGCAGTACTTC
cdr3_aa: CASDRTGYGQYF

clone_size: NA
v_call: TRBV6-1
d_call: TRBD2
j_call: TRBJ2-5
cdr3_nt: TGTGCCAGCAGTATTCCGGGGGGGGAGACCCAGTACTTC
cdr3_aa: CASSIPGGETQYF

clone_size: few
v_call: TRBV6-5
d_call: TRBD1
j_call: TRBJ2-7
cdr3_nt: TGTGCCAGCAGTTACGGAAACAGGGGGACCTACGAGCAGTACTTC
cdr3_aa: CASSYGNRGTYEQYF

clone_size: NA
v_call: TRBV5-1
d_call: NA
j_call: TRBJ2-1
cdr3_nt: TGCGCCAGCAGCTTGGATCAGATCGCAGGGATGAATGAGCAGTTCTTC
cdr3_aa: CASSLDQIAGMNEQFF

clone_size: few
v_call: TRBV5-5
d_call: NA
j_call: TRBJ1-5
cdr3_nt: TGTGCCAGCAGCTTGGTTAGTGGGGCTAGCAATCAGCCCCAGCATTTT
cdr3_aa: CASSLVSGASNQPQHF

clone_size: NA
v_call: TRBV7-9
d_call: NA
j_call: TRBJ2-1
cdr3_nt: TGTGCCAGCAGCTCCCTCACGGGCGAGCAGTTCTTC
cdr3_aa: CASSSLTGEQFF

clone_size: few
v_call: TRBV25-1
d_call: NA
j_call: TRBJ2-3
cdr3_nt: TGTGCCAGCAGTGTTGGAGGGGCAGATACGCAGTATTTT
cdr3_aa: CASSVGGADTQYF

clone_size: few
v_call: TRBV12-3/TRBV12-4
d_call: NA
j_call: TRBJ2-4
cdr3_nt: TGTGCCAGCAGTTTAGGTGTCAGCAAAAACATTCAGTACTTC
cdr3_aa: CASSLGVSKNIQYF

clone_size: NA
v_call: TRBV27
d_call: TRBD2
j_call: TRBJ2-7
cdr3_nt: TGTGCCAGCAGCTCTCCCATTACTAGCGGAGCCTACGAGCAGTACTTC
cdr3_aa: CASSSPITSGAYEQYF

clone_size: few
v_call: TRBV15
d_call: TRBD1
j_call: TRBJ2-7
cdr3_nt: TGTGCCACCAGCAGGAGAAGGGGGACAGGGTCATTCGGCGAGCAGTACTTC
cdr3_aa: CATSRRRGTGSFGEQYF

clone_size: few
v_call: TRBV20-1
d_call: TRBD2
j_call: TRBJ2-3
cdr3_nt: TGCAGTGCTCGACTAGCGGGAGTTCCAGATACGCAGTATTTT
cdr3_aa: CSARLAGVPDTQYF

clone_size: few
v_call: TRBV20-1
d_call: TRBD2
j_call: TRBJ2-3
cdr3_nt: TGCAGTGCTAGCGGTAGCGGGATAGGCTCAGATACGCAGTATTTT
cdr3_aa: CSASGSGIGSDTQYF

clone_size: NA
v_call: TRBV20-1
d_call: TRBD2
j_call: TRBJ2-7
cdr3_nt: TGCAGTGCTAAACTAGCGGGGATTGAGGAGCAGTACTTC
cdr3_aa: CSAKLAGIEEQYF

clone_size: NA
v_call: TRBV7-2
d_call: NA
j_call: TRBJ1-1
cdr3_nt: TGTGCCAGCACCCCCACAGGGCCCCATGAAGCTTTCTTT
cdr3_aa: CASTPTGPHEAFF

clone_size: NA
v_call: TRBV7-9
d_call: NA
j_call: TRBJ1-1
cdr3_nt: TGTGCCAGCAGCTTACAACAGATGAACACTGAAGCTTTCTTT
cdr3_aa: CASSLQQMNTEAFF

clone_size: few
v_call: TRBV27
d_call: NA
j_call: TRBJ1-2
cdr3_nt: TGTGCCAGCAGTTCTTCAGGGTATCGGCGCTACACCTTC
cdr3_aa: CASSSSGYRRYTF

clone_size: NA
v_call: TRBV10-3
d_call: NA
j_call: TRBJ2-1
cdr3_nt: TGTGCCATCAGTGAGTCTCTGTCTTACTCCTACAATGAGCAGTTCTTC
cdr3_aa: CAISESLSYSYNEQFF

clone_size: NA
v_call: TRBV29-1
d_call: NA
j_call: TRBJ2-6
cdr3_nt: TGCAGCGTTCTCACCCAACTCTCTGGGGCCAACGTCCTGACTTTC
cdr3_aa: CSVLTQLSGANVLTF

clone_size: NA
v_call: TRBV6-1
d_call: TRBD2
j_call: TRBJ2-7
cdr3_nt: TGTGCCAGCAGTGTATGGGAGGGATACTACGAGCAGTACTTC
cdr3_aa: CASSVWEGYYEQYF

clone_size: once
v_call: TRBV27
d_call: NA
j_call: TRBJ2-7
cdr3_nt: TGTGCCAGCAGTTTACGGGGTACGGGCTACGAGCAGTACTTC
cdr3_aa: CASSLRGTGYEQYF

clone_size: few
v_call: TRBV20-1
d_call: NA
j_call: TRBJ2-7
cdr3_nt: TGCAGTGGCCTTATCCCGGGACTCCAATACGAGCAGTACTTC
cdr3_aa: CSGLIPGLQYEQYF

clone_size: NA
v_call: TRBV5-1
d_call: NA
j_call: TRBJ2-3
cdr3_nt: TGCGCCAGCAGCTCCCGCGGGACTTACTCCACAGATACGCAGTATTTT
cdr3_aa: CASSSRGTYSTDTQYF